This T cell receptor (beta chain) was sequenced for a study of human T cells and chemical hapten exposure. TCRdb independently ran MiXCR on the RACE reads; one entry per CDR3 protein. The repertoire includes around 110,000 distinct CDR3 sequences, around 11% of them detected once, and around 2.2% sits in the top ten. The time point denotes: patch test 3, about 24 weeks after DPC sensitization. Noted treatment: therapeutic diphenylcyclopropenone sensitization with weekly scalp DPC. The V end was cut by 1 base, the J end by 6 bases, with 12 bases between. Germline CDR1 GTSNPN, CDR2 SVGIG (reference sequence). This CDR3 has 13 amino acids. This clonotype turned up a few times.

The sample here was whole blood, taken in connection with sensitization to the hapten diphenylcyclopropenone (DPC). This chain links TRBV30 with TRBJ1-1, with TRBD1 as a possible D gene (5 bases). This clonotype originated in a woman aged 45-65 years with alopecia areata. Some clones in this sample may be carry-over from other donors' samples. This chain's CDR3 is CAWSGGTAPEAFF. DNA for the CDR3: TGTGCCTGGAGTGGAGGGACGGCTCCTGAAGCTTTCTTT.